The T cell receptor (beta chain) described here comes from a study of T cell changes during pregnancy in multiple sclerosis. Trimming removed 2 bases at V and 0 bases at J, with 9 bases between. The CDR3 sequence is 15 residues long. CDR1 is KGHSH, CDR2 LQKENI, per germline. Libraries were prepared by immunoSEQ multiplex PCR; TCRdb keeps only in-frame clonotypes and omits some of them. The sample includes 25,000 to 30,000 clones, about 91% of them seen just once. This sequence was found in a female donor with multiple sclerosis, enrolled in a pregnancy study. The specimen comprised CD4+ T cells from peripheral blood mononuclear cells, sampled in the second trimester of pregnancy. The chain has TRBV18 and TRBJ2-3, with D hard to call. The CDR3 spells CASSPAFSSTDTQYF. The CDR3 nucleotides are TGTGCCAGCTCACCAGCGTTCTCTAGCACAGATACGCAGTATTTT.